Listed here are 19 T cell receptor beta chains from one sample, sequenced in a study of neurological immune-mediated disorders. TCRdb ran MiXCR on the 5' RACE reads and lists one entry per CDR3 protein. Altogether some 26,000 distinct CDR3 sequences are present, approximately 6.6% being singletons, with the ten largest covering approximately 9.6%. Sequencing used PBMCs. The source is a woman between 45 and 65 years old in good health.

This clonotype was recorded many times. The chain uses TRBV5-1 and TRBJ2-1, with TRBD2 as a possible D gene (5 bases). The V gene's germline CDR1 is SGHRS and CDR2 YFSETQ. Between the trimmed V and J ends, which lost 0 bases and 3 bases, there was a span of 10 bases. This CDR3 has 15 residues. Here the CDR3 reads CASSLEDSRYNEQFF. In DNA form, the CDR3 reads TGCGCCAGCAGCTTGGAGGACTCGCGCTACAATGAGCAGTTCTTC.

This clonotype was recorded at least ten times. This rearrangement joins TRBV5-6 to TRBJ2-7; 7 bases map to TRBD2. Germline V gene lookup returns CDR1 SGHDT and CDR2 YYEEEE. V was clipped by 2 bases and J by 4 bases; unmatched bases: 12. CDR3 size: 16 residues. CDR3: CASSLKRDWAYYEQYF. CDR3 in DNA: TGTGCCAGCAGCTTAAAGCGGGATTGGGCGTATTACGAGCAGTACTTC.

This clonotype was detected many times. J is TRBJ2-1 and V is TRBV29-1; possibly TRBD1 for D (6 bases). The ends were cut back, 5 bases at V and 12 bases at J, with 20 bases in the middle. Germline V gives CDR1 SQVTM, CDR2 ANQGSEA. This CDR3 is 13 amino acids long. The chain's CDR3 is CSVCPGHTQGQFF. DNA of the CDR3: TGCAGCGTTTGTCCGGGACATACACAGGGGCAGTTCTTC.

This clonotype was found many times. The rearrangement joins TRBV30 to TRBJ2-7; D gene ambiguous. This CDR3 has 14 amino acids. With 1 base removed from V and 5 bases from J, the gap between germline ends came to 15 bases. The germline V gene encodes CDR1 GTSNPN and CDR2 SVGIG (reference sequence). Written as DNA, the CDR3 is TGTGCCTGGAGTGCAAGTCTGGTTGTGAACGAGCAGTACTTC. As protein: CAWSASLVVNEQYF.

As regards this clonotype: A much larger clone differs from this one at a single base, so this may be a read error. The rearrangement uses TRBV27 and TRBJ2-1; TRBD2 agrees at 11 bases. The CDR3 is 13 residues long. The V gene's germline CDR1 is MNHEY and CDR2 SMNVEV (reference sequence). V shed 8 bases, J shed 8 bases, and the junction held 5 bases outside the gene matches. This CDR3 is CASSSGGTDEQFF. The DNA of the CDR3 is TGTGCCAGCTCTAGCGGGGGGACAGATGAGCAGTTCTTC.

In its sample, this clonotype is medium-sized. CDR3 bases: TGTGCCAGCAGCCATCGGACAGGGAACGAGCAGTACTTC. Translating gives CASSHRTGNEQYF. The chain links TRBV11-3 to TRBJ2-7, with 8 nucleotides matching TRBD1. With 5 bases clipped from V and 5 bases from J, the junction kept 5 bases outside the gene matches. Looked up from germline, CDR1 is SGHNT and CDR2 is YENEEA. This CDR3 is 13 amino acids long.

This clonotype appeared a few times. The chain employs TRBV20-1 and TRBJ2-5; 15 positions agree with TRBD2. The CDR3 has 20 residues. The trim removed 5 bases at V and 5 bases at J, leaving 21 bases unmatched. Germline values: CDR1 DFQATT, CDR2 SNEGSKA (reference sequence). CDR3 nucleotide sequence: TGCAGTGCTGTTGGGCTGTTAACCGGGACTAGCGGGAGGTCTGGGGAGACCCAGTACTTC. Protein: CSAVGLLTGTSGRSGETQYF.

The table lists this clonotype with many counts. V is TRBV5-1 and J is TRBJ2-6; maybe TRBD1 (5 bases). The CDR3 loop spans 15 amino acids. Trimming took off 0 bases at V and 5 bases at J, with 9 bases between the two ends. In germline, CDR1 is SGHRS, CDR2 YFSETQ. This CDR3 is CASSLEGPRANVLTF. The CDR3 coding sequence is TGCGCCAGCAGCTTGGAGGGGCCCCGGGCCAACGTCCTGACTTTC.

This clonotype was seen many times. V and J are TRBV28 and TRBJ2-1; 8 positions agree with TRBD2. The CDR3 runs 14 residues. J lost 9 bases, V lost 5 bases, and 9 bases had no gene match. The germline CDR1 and CDR2 sequences are MDHEN and SYDVKM. CDR3 in DNA: TGTGCCAGCAGTCCACGACTAGCGCCTCCTGAGCAGTTCTTC. Its translation is CASSPRLAPPEQFF. The entire variable domain, with the rest obtained from reference TRBV28 and TRBJ2-1, is as follows: DVKVTQSSRYLVKRTGEKVFLECVQDMDHENMFWYRQDPGLGLRLIYFSYDVKMKEKGDIPEGYSVSREKKERFSLILESASTNQTSMYLCASSPRLAPPEQFFGPGTRLTVL.

V and J are TRBV9 and TRBJ2-6, with D perhaps given as TRBD1 or TRBD2 (5 bases each). V lost 8 bases and J 6 bases, leaving 12 bases between the germline ends. The V gene's germline CDR1 is SGDLS and CDR2 YYNGEE. The CDR3 length is 13 residues. In nucleotides, the CDR3 is TGTGCCAGTGGGGGAACTGTGGCCAACGTCCTGACTTTC. As protein: CASGGTVANVLTF.

This clonotype was observed many times. The rearrangement joins TRBV28 to TRBJ2-7; D ambiguous. Deletions cut 6 bases from V and 4 bases from J, with 16 bases between. Looked up from germline, CDR1 is MDHEN and CDR2 is SYDVKM. The CDR3 has 14 amino acids. The CDR3 here is CASSLVGKLYEQYF. CDR3 sequence (DNA): TGTGCCAGCAGCCTCGTCGGAAAACTTTACGAGCAGTACTTC. The complete variable domain, with remaining parts taken from reference TRBV28 and TRBJ2-7, reads DVKVTQSSRYLVKRTGEKVFLECVQDMDHENMFWYRQDPGLGLRLIYFSYDVKMKEKGDIPEGYSVSREKKERFSLILESASTNQTSMYLCASSLVGKLYEQYFGPGTRLTVT.

The table lists this clonotype with many counts. The chain combines TRBV9 with TRBJ1-6, with 8 bases matching TRBD1. The germline V gene encodes CDR1 SGDLS and CDR2 YYNGEE. CDR3 size: 15 residues. With V trimmed by 0 bases and J by 6 bases, 2 bases remained unmatched. CDR3 sequence (DNA): TGTGCCAGCAGCGTAGGGACAGGGCTTAATTCACCCCTCCACTTT. This gives the protein CASSVGTGLNSPLHF.

As for this clonotype: A much larger clone is a single base away; this may be a read error. The chain has TRBV20-1 and TRBJ2-1; 7 positions agree with TRBD2. The CDR3 is 16 residues long. After removal of 3 bases from V and 2 bases from J, the junction contained 10 bases not matched to a gene. Germline assignment: CDR1 DFQATT and CDR2 SNEGSKA (reference sequence). CDR3 protein: CSASGRPSPTYNEQFF. CDR3 nucleotides: TGCAGTGCTAGCGGGAGGCCTTCGCCCACCTACAATGAGCAGTTCTTC.

This clonotype was observed at least ten times. This chain joins TRBV12-3 or TRBV12-4 and TRBJ2-3; no clear D. V lost 6 bases, J lost 3 bases, and 7 bases lay in between. This CDR3 has 12 residues. CDR3 bases: TGTGCCAGCAGCTCGGCGACAGATACGCAGTATTTT. The encoded protein is CASSSATDTQYF.

In its sample, this clonotype was seen many times. The V call is TRBV3-1, the J call TRBJ2-2; TRBD2 matches at 7 bases. CDR1 is LGHDT, CDR2 YNNKEL, per germline (reference sequence). V was pared by 0 bases and J by 1 base, with 2 bases of the junction left unmatched. This CDR3 has 16 residues. The CDR3, as DNA: TGTGCCAGCAGCCAAGACGGCGGGAGGAACACCGGGGAGCTGTTTTTT. As protein: CASSQDGGRNTGELFF.

The chain recombines TRBV27 with TRBJ2-1; the D gene is possibly TRBD2 (6 bases). Germline CDR1 reads MNHEY; CDR2 reads SMNVEV (reference sequence). There are 14 residues in the CDR3. The germline V and J ends were trimmed by 8 bases and 6 bases, with 17 bases remaining between them. This CDR3 reads CASRGTVASNEQFF. DNA of the CDR3: TGTGCCAGCCGGGGGACGGTGGCCTCCAATGAGCAGTTCTTC.

This clonotype showed up many times. The rearrangement joins TRBV5-6 to TRBJ2-7, with TRBD1 as a possible D gene (6 bases). Trimming took off 5 bases at V and 0 bases at J, with 15 bases between the two ends. Germline V lookup: CDR1 SGHDT, CDR2 YYEEEE. The CDR3 has 15 amino acids. The CDR3 sequence is CASSGQNLNSYEQYF. DNA of the CDR3: TGTGCCAGCAGTGGACAGAATCTTAACTCCTACGAGCAGTACTTC.

This clonotype has only a few counts. The chain is built from TRBV10-3 and TRBJ2-1; D ambiguous. The CDR3 loop spans 16 amino acids. Germline CDR1 ENHRY, CDR2 SYGVKD. The V and J ends lost 4 bases and 0 bases respectively, with 13 bases between them. The CDR3 loop is CAISGRYSGSYNEQFF. For the CDR3, the DNA is TGTGCCATCAGTGGACGATACTCCGGCTCCTACAATGAGCAGTTCTTC.

Ten or more counts support this clonotype. V usage is TRBV7-9 and J usage is TRBJ1-1; D is ambiguous. The CDR3 has 14 amino acids. V lost 2 bases and J lost 5, with 12 bases in between. Germline V gene data show CDR1 as SEHNR and CDR2 as FQNEAQ (reference sequence). The CDR3 loop reads CASSLRGEFTEAFF. CDR3 in DNA: TGTGCCAGCAGCTTACGGGGTGAGTTTACTGAAGCTTTCTTT.